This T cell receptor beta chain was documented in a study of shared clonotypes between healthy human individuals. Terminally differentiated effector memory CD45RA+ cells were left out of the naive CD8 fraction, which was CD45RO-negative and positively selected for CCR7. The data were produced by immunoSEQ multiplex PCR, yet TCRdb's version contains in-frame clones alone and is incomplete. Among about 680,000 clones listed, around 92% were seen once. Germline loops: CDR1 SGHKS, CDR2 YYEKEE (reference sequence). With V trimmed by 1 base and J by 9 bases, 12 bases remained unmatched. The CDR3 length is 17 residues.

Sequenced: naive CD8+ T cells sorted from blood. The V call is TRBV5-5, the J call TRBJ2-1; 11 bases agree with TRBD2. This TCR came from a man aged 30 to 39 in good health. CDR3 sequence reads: CASSLWATSGRGFEQFF. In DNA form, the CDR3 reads TGTGCCAGCAGCTTGTGGGCCACTAGCGGGAGAGGATTTGAGCAGTTCTTC.